Detailed here is one T cell receptor beta chain. This receptor's antigen is unknown. No base quality values were provided; no much bigger clone lies one nucleotide off. This specimen comes from a study of shared clonotypes between healthy human individuals (dated by TCRdb to 2019 to 2021). For the study in its entirety: The cohort comprised two women and a few men aged 18 to 49 years. Different laboratories and diverse techniques were used to prepare libraries and sequence TCR repertoires, to increase sequencing depth and limit assay-specific biases. Leukapheresis yielded between about 0.94 and 8.9 billion PBMCs per donor. The study deeply sequenced blood TCR repertoires of about 5 healthy adults to estimate repertoire size and the extent of clonotype sharing between individuals. For each donor, CD4 naive and CD4 memory were each run on three plates, CD8 naive on two plates, and CD8 memory on one plate.

On the study overall, not on this receptor specifically: Estimated clonotype richness was generally larger for naive than for memory subsets. Compared with non-shared clonotypes, the clonotypes found in all four sorted-subset donors had higher generation probabilities. Sampling was restricted to blood, and TCR repertoires in tissue are likely to differ from TCR repertoires in blood. The small number of donors limited the genetic and exposure-history diversity represented. Even with the large sequencing depth, rarefaction of the sorted-subset datasets indicated that sequencing was incomplete. Pairwise subsampling led to the expectation that sequencing depth would affect the degree of clonotype sharing among donors. Sharing across a handful of donors was observed for about 5% of naive CD4, 3% to 3.5% of naive CD8, 2% to 2.5% of memory CD4, and about 0.39% of memory CD8 clonotypes.

Using the deep immunoSEQ assay, multiplex PCR amplified TCR CDR3 regions from genomic DNA. For each cell subset, the extracted genomic DNA was distributed evenly across all wells of several immunoSEQ 96-well plates, and each plate served as one replicate. For sorted subsets, around 200 ng genomic DNA, equal to some 30,000 T cell genomes, was loaded into each replicate PCR. The purified libraries were quantified using a Qubit 3.0 fluorometer, sized with a Bioanalyzer 2100, and then quantified again using the KAPA Library Quantification kit. Every immunoSEQ 96-well plate was sequenced on a dedicated single-read 150-cycle Illumina NextSeq 550 flow cell. The original pipeline was this. Because the immunoSEQ output held only junctional sequences and lacked quality scores, the filtering could not match the filtering applied to full-length reads. To assign V/J genes and CDR3, sequences were annotated using PyIR, a Python wrapper for IgBLAST v1.9, with IMGT germline references. Reads were removed for weak V/J assignments (E-value above 1e-6), missing CDR3, stop codons, out-of-frame junctions, or ambiguous translated residues. V3J clonotypes were defined by identical inferred V gene, J gene, and CDR3 amino acid sequence. The percentage overlap between two repertoires was calculated by dividing the number of shared unique clonotypes by the size of the smaller repertoire. RTK rarefaction, the Chao1 estimator, and Recon v2.1 estimates of unobserved clonotypes were used to assess repertoire richness. Generation probabilities were computed with OLGA for all TCRbeta clonotypes obtained by the gDNA method from several donors. The immuneACCESS repertoire file appears here via TCRdb, limited to in-frame rearrangements. These files lack a portion of the clones; in checked studies, under half of the deficit traces to unresolved V genes, and the cause of the others is not known. From that table come the V and J calls and clone size; the DNA was used to work out D and trimming. This sample comprises about 2.1 million clones, about 93% of them detected only once. The ten top clones hold 1.5% to 2% of the sample.

Sequences MNHNS (CDR1) and SASEGT (CDR2) are obtained from the germline V gene. Including the terminal cysteine and phenylalanine, the CDR3 comprises 14 residues. Only the CDR3 DNA is retained, 42 bases long and in frame from the first base. The germline ends are 16 bases apart after V is trimmed by 5 bases and J by 6 bases. CD8 naive samples were obtained by positive selection for CCR7 among CD45RO-negative cells, yielding a CD45RA+CCR7+ population from which TemRA cells were excluded. The donors were healthy, HIV-negative adults who had no recently reported acute infections or vaccinations. Every donor was a Caucasian adult residing in Nashville, Tennessee, USA. Blood was obtained by leukapheresis, after which PBMCs were separated by Ficoll-Histopaque density gradient centrifugation and cryopreserved in liquid nitrogen vapor phase. Analytical flow cytometry was used to check the purity and quantity of every magnetically sorted T cell population. Each sorted fraction had its genomic DNA isolated and then quantified by UV absorbance on a Nanodrop 2000c.

The clonotype comes from a man between 18 and 35 years old in good health. Some clones in this sample may be carry-over from other donors' samples. The chain is assembled from TRBV6-1 and TRBJ1-2, with the D gene call left open. Sequenced: naive CD8+ T cells from PBMCs. The intended sense of this specimen's cell subset or site label: CD45RA+CCR7+. This receptor carries the CDR3 CASSLGPFGDGYTF. The nucleotide sequence reads TGTGCCAGCAGTCTCGGTCCCTTCGGCGATGGCTACACCTTC.